This TCR beta chain was recorded in a study of post-analysis software for immune sequencing data. About the research overall: Relapsing-remitting, secondary progressive and progressive-relapsing forms made up the multiple sclerosis disease courses.

Overall study findings and caveats: Controls significantly exceeded multiple sclerosis patients in normalized Chao1 diversity.

Turning to this clonotype: The antigen remains undetermined.

Presence of unique molecular identifiers characterized the TCR beta cDNA libraries. Each sample of roughly 0.95 to 10 million input T cells yielded about 500,000 cDNA molecules, so each molecule approximated one T cell. TCRdb called the PCR reads again in MiXCR, with one record for every CDR3 protein. The table has hundreds of thousands of distinct CDR3 sequences, less than 35% seen once. The receptor was isolated from a girl aged 5-17 years with multiple sclerosis. The sample comprised blood.

The CDR3 DNA reads TGTGCCAGCAGCTTAGGTTACTTTGGACAGGGGTACACTGAAGCTTTCTTT. Protein sequence: CASSLGYFGQGYTEAFF. The genes are TRBV11-2 and TRBJ1-1, with 9 bases aligning to TRBD1. V gave up 1 base and J gave up 3 bases; unmatched junction bases: 9. The germline CDR1 and CDR2 sequences are SGHAT and FQNNGV. CDR3 length: 17 amino acids.